This TCR beta chain was sequenced for a study of vaccination effects on CD4 cells after COVID-19. Regarding the study as a whole: Of the vaccine-induced clones from healthy vaccinees, merely 1 of 255 recognized common cold coronaviruses as well. Late post-vaccination samples showed marked contraction of infection- and vaccine-induced clones.

Turning to this clone: Its target is unknown.

Having been cultured for less than 12 days, the cells underwent CD4+ T cell isolation. Participants completed two doses of the BNT162b2 or mRNA-1273 vaccine. The CDR3 length is 21 residues. Germline V CDR1 and CDR2: MNHEY, SMNVEV (reference sequence). V was clipped by 7 bases and J by 1 base; unmatched bases: 26. Clones were sequenced by immunoSEQ multiplex PCR, and TCRdb holds only the in-frame ones, with some missing. Among around 46,000 clones, 60% to 75% were seen once, and the ten largest hold about 8.6%. The chain has TRBV27 and TRBJ1-2; 8 positions match TRBD1. Material: CD4+ T cells from PBMCs cultured without peptide, obtained after COVID-19 vaccination. This sequence originates from a human donor who received a COVID-19 vaccine. In nucleotides, the CDR3 is TGTGCCAGCACTCGGTCTTCGTACGGGACAGGAAAAGATGACAATAACTATGGCTACACCTTC. This gives the protein CASTRSSYGTGKDDNNYGYTF.